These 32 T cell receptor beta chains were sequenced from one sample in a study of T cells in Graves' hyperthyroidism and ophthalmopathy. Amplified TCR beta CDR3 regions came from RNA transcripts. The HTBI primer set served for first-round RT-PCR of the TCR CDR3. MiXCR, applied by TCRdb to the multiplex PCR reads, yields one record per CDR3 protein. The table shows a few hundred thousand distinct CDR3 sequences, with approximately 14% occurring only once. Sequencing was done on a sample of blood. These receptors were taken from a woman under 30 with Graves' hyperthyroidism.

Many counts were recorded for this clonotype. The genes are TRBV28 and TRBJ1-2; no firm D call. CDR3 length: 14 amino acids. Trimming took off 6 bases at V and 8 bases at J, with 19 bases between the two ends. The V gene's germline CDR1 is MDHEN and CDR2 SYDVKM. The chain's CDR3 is CASSPFHRGPGYTF. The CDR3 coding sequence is TGTGCCAGCAGCCCTTTTCACCGTGGGCCAGGCTACACCTTC.

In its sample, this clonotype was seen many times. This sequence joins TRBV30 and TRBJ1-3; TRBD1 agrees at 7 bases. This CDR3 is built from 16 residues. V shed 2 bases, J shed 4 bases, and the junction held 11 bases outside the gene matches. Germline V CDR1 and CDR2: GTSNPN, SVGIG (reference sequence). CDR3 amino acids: CAWSYSGTEEGNTIYF. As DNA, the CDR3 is TGTGCCTGGAGTTACTCCGGGACAGAAGAAGGAAACACCATATATTTT.

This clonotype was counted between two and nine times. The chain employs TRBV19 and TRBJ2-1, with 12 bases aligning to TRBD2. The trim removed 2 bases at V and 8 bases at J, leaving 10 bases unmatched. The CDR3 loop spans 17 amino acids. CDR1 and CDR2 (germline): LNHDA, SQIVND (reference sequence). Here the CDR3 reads CASSISSGRDLGYEQFF. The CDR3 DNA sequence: TGTGCCAGTAGTATATCTAGCGGGAGGGATTTGGGGTATGAGCAGTTCTTC.

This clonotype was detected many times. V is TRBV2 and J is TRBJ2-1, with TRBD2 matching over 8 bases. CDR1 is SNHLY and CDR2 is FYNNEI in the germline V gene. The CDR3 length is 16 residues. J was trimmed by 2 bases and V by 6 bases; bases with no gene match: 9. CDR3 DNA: TGTGCCAGCAGGTCCCGGGGGGGAGCGACCTACAATGAGCAGTTCTTC. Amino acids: CASRSRGGATYNEQFF.

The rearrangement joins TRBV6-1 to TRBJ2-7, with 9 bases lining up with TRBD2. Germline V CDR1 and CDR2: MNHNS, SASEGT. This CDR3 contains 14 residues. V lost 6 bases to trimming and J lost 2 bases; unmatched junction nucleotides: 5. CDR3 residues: CASSATSGAYEQYF. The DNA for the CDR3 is TGTGCCAGCAGCGCGACTAGCGGCGCCTACGAGCAGTACTTC.

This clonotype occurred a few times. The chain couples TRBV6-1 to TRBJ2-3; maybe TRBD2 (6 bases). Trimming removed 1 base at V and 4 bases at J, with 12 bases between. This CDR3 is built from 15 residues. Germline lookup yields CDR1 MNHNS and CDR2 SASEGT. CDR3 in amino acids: CASSEGDSGADTQYF. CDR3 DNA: TGTGCCAGCAGTGAAGGGGATAGCGGTGCAGATACGCAGTATTTT.

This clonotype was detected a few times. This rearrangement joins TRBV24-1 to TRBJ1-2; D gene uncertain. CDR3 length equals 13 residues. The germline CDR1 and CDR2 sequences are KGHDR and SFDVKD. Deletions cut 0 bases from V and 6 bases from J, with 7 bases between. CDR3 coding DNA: TGTGCCACCAGTGATTTGCGTGGTGATGGCTACACCTTC. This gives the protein CATSDLRGDGYTF.

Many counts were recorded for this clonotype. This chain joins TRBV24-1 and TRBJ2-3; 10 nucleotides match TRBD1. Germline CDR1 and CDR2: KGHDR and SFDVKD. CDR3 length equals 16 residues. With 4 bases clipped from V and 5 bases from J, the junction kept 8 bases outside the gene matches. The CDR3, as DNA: TGTGCCACCAGTGACCCAATGACAGGGGGCAGAGATACGCAGTATTTT. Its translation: CATSDPMTGGRDTQYF.

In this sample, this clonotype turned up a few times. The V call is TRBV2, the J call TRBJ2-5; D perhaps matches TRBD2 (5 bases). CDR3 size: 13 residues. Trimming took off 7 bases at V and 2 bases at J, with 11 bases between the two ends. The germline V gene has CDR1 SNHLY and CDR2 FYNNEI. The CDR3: CASKTSGQETQYF. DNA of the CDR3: TGTGCCAGCAAAACGAGCGGACAAGAGACCCAGTACTTC.

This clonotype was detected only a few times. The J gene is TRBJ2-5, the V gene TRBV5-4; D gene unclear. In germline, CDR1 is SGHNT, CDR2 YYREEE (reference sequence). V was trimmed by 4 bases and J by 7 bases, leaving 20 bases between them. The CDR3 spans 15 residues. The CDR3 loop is CASSRKSGSQATQYF. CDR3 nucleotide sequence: TGTGCCAGCAGCCGGAAGTCCGGATCCCAGGCGACCCAGTACTTC. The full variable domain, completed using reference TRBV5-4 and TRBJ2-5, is ETGVTQSPTHLIKTRGQQVTLRCSSQSGHNTVSWYQQALGQGPQFIFQYYREEENGRGNFPPRFSGLQFPNYSSELNVNALELDDSALYLCASSRKSGSQATQYFGPGTRLLVL.

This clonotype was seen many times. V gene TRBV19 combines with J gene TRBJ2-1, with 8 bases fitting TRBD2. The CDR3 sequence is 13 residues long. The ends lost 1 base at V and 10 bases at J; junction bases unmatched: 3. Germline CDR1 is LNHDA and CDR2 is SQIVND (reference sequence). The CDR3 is CASSIVRGGEQFF. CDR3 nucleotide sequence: TGTGCCAGTAGTATAGTTCGCGGGGGGGAGCAGTTCTTC.

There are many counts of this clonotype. The CDR3 sequence is CSAYRTEANTEAFF. CDR3 nucleotides: TGCAGTGCCTATAGGACAGAGGCGAACACTGAAGCTTTCTTT. The chain is built from TRBV20-1 and TRBJ1-1; D is perhaps TRBD1 (6 bases). The CDR3 sequence is 14 residues long. Germline V gives CDR1 DFQATT, CDR2 SNEGSKA (reference sequence). Trimming took 6 bases from V and 1 from J, leaving 15 bases between them.

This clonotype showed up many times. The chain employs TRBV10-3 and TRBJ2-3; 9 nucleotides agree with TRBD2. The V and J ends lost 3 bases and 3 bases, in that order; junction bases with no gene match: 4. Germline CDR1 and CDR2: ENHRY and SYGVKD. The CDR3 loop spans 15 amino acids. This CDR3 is CAISETSGWTDTQYF. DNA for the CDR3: TGTGCCATCAGTGAAACTAGCGGGTGGACAGATACGCAGTATTTT.

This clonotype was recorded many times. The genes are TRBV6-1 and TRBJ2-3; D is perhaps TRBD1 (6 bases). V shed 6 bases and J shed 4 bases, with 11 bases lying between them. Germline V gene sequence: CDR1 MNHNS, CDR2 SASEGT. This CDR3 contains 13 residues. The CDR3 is CASRYTGPDTQYF. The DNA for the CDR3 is TGTGCCAGCAGATATACAGGGCCAGATACGCAGTATTTT.

CDR3 DNA: TGTGCCAGCAGCTGGGACAGCACGAGGTTGGACACCATATATTTT. Protein product: CASSWDSTRLDTIYF. The chain is built from TRBV6-1 and TRBJ1-3; TRBD1 matches 7 bases. V shed 6 bases, J shed 8 bases, and the junction held 13 bases outside the gene matches. Germline CDR1 and CDR2: MNHNS and SASEGT. The length of the CDR3 is 15 residues.

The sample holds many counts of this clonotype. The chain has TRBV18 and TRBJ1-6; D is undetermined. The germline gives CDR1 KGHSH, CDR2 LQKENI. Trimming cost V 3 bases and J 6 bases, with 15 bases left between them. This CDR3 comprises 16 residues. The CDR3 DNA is TGTGCCAGCTCACCTGGGTCCAGGTCGGGTAATTCACCCCTCCACTTT. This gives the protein CASSPGSRSGNSPLHF.

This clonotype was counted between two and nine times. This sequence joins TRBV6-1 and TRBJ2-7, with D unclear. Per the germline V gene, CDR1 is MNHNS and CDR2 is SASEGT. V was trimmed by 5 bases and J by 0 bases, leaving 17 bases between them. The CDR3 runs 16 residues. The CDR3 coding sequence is TGTGCCAGCAGTCAGCCCTTAGGGTCCCCCTCCTACGAGCAGTACTTC. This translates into CASSQPLGSPSYEQYF.

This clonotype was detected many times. The CDR3 DNA reads as TGTGCCAGCAGAGGGGGGCACGAGCAGTACTTC. Its translation is CASRGGHEQYF. The V gene is TRBV6-1, the J gene TRBJ2-7; perhaps D is TRBD1 or TRBD2 (6 bases each). This CDR3 has 11 amino acids. Trimming pared 6 bases from V and 5 bases from J, leaving 8 bases between. Germline loops: CDR1 MNHNS, CDR2 SASEGT.

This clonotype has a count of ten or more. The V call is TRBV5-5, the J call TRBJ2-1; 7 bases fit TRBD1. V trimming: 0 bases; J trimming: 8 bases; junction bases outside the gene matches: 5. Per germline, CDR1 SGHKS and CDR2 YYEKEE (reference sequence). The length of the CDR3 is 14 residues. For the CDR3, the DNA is TGTGCCAGCAGCTTGGAGGCAGGGACAGATGAGCAGTTCTTC. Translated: CASSLEAGTDEQFF.

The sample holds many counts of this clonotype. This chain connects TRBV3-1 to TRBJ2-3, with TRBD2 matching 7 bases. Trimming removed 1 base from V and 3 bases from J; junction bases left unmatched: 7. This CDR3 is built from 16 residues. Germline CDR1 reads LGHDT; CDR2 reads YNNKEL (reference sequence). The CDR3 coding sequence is TGTGCCAGCAGCCAAGTGGGCGGGAGAAGTACAGATACGCAGTATTTT. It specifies CASSQVGGRSTDTQYF.

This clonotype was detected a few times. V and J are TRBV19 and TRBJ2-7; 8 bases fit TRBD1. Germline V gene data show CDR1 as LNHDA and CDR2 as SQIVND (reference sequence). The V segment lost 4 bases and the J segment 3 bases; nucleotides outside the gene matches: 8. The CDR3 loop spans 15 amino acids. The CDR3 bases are TGTGCCAGTAGTAGCACAGGGGGACGTGGCTACGAGCAGTACTTC. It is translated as CASSSTGGRGYEQYF.

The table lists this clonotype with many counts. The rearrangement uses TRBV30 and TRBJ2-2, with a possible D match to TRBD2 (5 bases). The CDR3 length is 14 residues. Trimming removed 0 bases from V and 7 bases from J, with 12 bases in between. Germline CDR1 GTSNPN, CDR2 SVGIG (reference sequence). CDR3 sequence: CAWSVGRDVGELFF. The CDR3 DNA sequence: TGTGCCTGGAGTGTTGGCCGGGATGTCGGGGAGCTGTTTTTT. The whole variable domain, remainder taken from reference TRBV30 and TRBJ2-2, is SQTIHQWPATLVQPVGSPLSLECTVEGTSNPNLYWYRQAAGRGLQLLFYSVGIGQISSEVPQNLSASRPQDRQFILSSKKLLLSDSGFYLCAWSVGRDVGELFFGEGSRLTVL.

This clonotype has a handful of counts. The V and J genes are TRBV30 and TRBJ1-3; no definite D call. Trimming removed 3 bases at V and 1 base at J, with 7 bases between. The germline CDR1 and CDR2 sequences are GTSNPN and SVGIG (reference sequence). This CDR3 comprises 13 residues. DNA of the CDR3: TGTGCCTGGAGCAGTGTTTCTGGAAACACCATATATTTT. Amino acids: CAWSSVSGNTIYF.

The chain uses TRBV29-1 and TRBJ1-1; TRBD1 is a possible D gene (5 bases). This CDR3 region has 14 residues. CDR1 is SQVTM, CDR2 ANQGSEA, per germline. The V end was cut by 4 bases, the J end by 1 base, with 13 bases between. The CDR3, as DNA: TGCAGCGTTGTCCCAGGGTCCCCGAACACTGAAGCTTTCTTT. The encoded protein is CSVVPGSPNTEAFF.

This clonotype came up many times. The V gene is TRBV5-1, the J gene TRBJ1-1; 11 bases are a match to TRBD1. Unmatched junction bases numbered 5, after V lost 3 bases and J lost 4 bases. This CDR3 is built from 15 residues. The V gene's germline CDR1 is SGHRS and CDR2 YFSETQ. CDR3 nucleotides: TGCGCCAGCAGCTACACCGGGACAGGGGGCACTGAAGCTTTCTTT. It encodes CASSYTGTGGTEAFF.

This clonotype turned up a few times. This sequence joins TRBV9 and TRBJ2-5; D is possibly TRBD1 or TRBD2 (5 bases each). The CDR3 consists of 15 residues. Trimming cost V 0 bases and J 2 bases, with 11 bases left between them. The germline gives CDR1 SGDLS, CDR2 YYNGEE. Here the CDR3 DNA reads TGTGCCAGCAGCGTAGTCGGGGCAGGGCAAGAGACCCAGTACTTC. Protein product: CASSVVGAGQETQYF.

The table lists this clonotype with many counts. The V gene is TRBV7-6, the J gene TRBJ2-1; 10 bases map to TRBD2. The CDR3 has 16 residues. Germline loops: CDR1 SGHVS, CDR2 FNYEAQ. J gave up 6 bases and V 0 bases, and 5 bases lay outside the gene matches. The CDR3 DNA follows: TGTGCCAGCAGCTTAGCCATAGCGGGAGGAGTCAATGAGCAGTTCTTC. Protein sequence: CASSLAIAGGVNEQFF.

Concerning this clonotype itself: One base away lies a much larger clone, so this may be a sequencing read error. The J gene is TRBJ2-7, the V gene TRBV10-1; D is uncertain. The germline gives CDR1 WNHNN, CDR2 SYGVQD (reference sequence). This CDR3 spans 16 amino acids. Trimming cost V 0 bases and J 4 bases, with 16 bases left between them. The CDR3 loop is CASSESKTVPSYEQYF. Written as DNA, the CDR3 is TGCGCCAGCAGTGAGTCGAAGACTGTCCCCTCTTACGAGCAGTACTTC.

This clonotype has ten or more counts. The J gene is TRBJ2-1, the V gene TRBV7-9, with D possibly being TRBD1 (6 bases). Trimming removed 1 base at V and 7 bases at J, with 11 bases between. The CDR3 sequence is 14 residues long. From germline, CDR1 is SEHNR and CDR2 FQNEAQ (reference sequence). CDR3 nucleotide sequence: TGTGCCAGCAGCTTAGAGGGGGTGTCAAATGAGCAGTTCTTC. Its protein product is CASSLEGVSNEQFF.

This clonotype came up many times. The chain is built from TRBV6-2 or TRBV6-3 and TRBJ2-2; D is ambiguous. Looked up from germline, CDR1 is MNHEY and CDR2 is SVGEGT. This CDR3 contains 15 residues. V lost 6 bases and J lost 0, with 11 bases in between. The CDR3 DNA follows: TGTGCCAGCAGGAGAGGTCTCGCGAACACCGGGGAGCTGTTTTTT. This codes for CASRRGLANTGELFF.

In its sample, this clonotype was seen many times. CDR3 protein: CSAMDTGEKLFF. CDR3 in DNA: TGCAGTGCTATGGACACTGGTGAAAAACTGTTTTTT. The chain has TRBV20-1 and TRBJ1-4; possibly TRBD1 for D (5 bases). The ends were cut back, 4 bases at V and 7 bases at J, with 10 bases in the middle. Per the germline V gene, CDR1 is DFQATT and CDR2 is SNEGSKA (reference sequence). The length of the CDR3 is 12 residues.

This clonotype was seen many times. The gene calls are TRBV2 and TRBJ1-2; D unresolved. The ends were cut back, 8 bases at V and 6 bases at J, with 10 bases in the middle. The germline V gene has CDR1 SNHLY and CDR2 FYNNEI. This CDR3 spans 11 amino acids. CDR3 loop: CASPPYDGYTF. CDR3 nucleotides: TGTGCCAGCCCCCCCTACGATGGCTACACCTTC.